The present entry profiles one T cell receptor (beta chain) with its context. Its antigen has not been determined. Base qualities are not provided; no much larger clone lies one nucleotide away. This sample was taken from a study of T cell responses to AZD1222 COVID-19 vaccine (dated by TCRdb to about 2021). For the study in its entirety: A total of around 240 trial participants underwent TCR sequencing, of whom 207 received two doses of AZD1222 and about 25 received two doses of the MenACWY control vaccine. Trial participants were enrolled by age into subgroups of 18-55, 56-69 and 70-plus years, and around 140, 26 and 57 TCR-sequenced participants, respectively, were included in these subgroups. Broad study findings and their caveats: Most participants were white British and females outnumbered males, and the authors suggested that clonal diversity may have been underestimated. Epitopes outside the regions mutated in the B.1.351 and B.1.1.7 variants were reportedly recognized by nearly half of the unique spike-specific TCRs. A significant rise in spike-specific TCR breadth and depth was observed after two AZD1222 doses relative to day 0 and relative to MenACWY recipients. Vaccine-associated CD4 TCRs spanned the whole spike protein, with dominant responses in regions 160-218 and 743-854. The 56-69-year group was small, and its depth increase did not reach significance, likely because of low power. Conclusions about previously exposed vaccinees are limited, since just a handful of AZD1222 recipients were seropositive for SARS-CoV-2 at baseline. No day 14 peak-response samples were available, so repertoires were characterized only after the peak T cell response.

Including the terminal cysteine and phenylalanine, the CDR3 comprises 15 residues. Only the CDR3 DNA is retained, 45 bases long and in frame from the first base. Trimming takes 4 bases off V and 5 bases off J; junction bases not matched to a gene: 5. CDR1 and CDR2, per the germline V gene, are SGHTA and FQGTGA. The CDR3 regions of human TCRbeta chains were analyzed by immunosequencing. The published analysis was carried out like this. Repertoire TCRs were checked for matches against a reference library of SARS-CoV-2-specific TCRs that had been generated using the MIRA antigen-specificity platform. Breadth meant the fraction of unique TCRs that were SARS-CoV-2-associated, whereas depth meant the fraction of total T cells that were SARS-CoV-2-associated. Using the MIRA data, each spike-specific TCR was mapped to the spike region that the TCR reacts to and placed in a CD4 or CD8 class. Log10-transformed breadth and depth values were compared by one-way ANOVA with Sidak's multiple comparisons tests. Imported from immuneACCESS, the table was reduced by TCRdb to in-frame sequences with V and J called. These copies leave out some clones; in studies compared against another copy, an unresolved V gene accounts for under half, and the cause of the remainder is not known. From that table come the V and J calls and clone size; the DNA was used to work out D and trimming. This sample gives 150,000 to 200,000 clones in total; approximately 87% of them show up just once. The top ten hold about 3% of the sample.

Interpreted using the paper, the time point label stands for: baseline before first vaccination. What this sample's treatment or condition label stands for: meningococcal conjugate vaccine given as trial control. Vaccinee samples came from UK trials COV001 and COV002, including a single-blind randomized controlled phase 2/3 trial of AZD1222 (ChAdOx1 nCoV-19) in healthy adults. For TCRbeta chain sequencing, PBMC samples were collected from trial participants at day 0 and at day 28 after the second dose. Sequenced here: peripheral blood, sampled on day 0 of MenACWY control vaccination. The rearranged segments are TRBV7-3 and TRBJ2-1, and 10 bases in between align with TRBD2. The receptor's source is an adult in good health. The CDR3 reads as follows: CASSSPSGSHNEQFF. The base sequence is TGTGCCAGCAGCTCCCCTAGCGGGAGCCACAATGAGCAGTTCTTC.